This is a list of T cell receptor beta chains from one sample in a study of Graves' ophthalmopathy and Graves' hyperthyroidism. TCRdb processed the multiplex PCR reads anew with MiXCR; each CDR3 protein has one entry. The data contain hundreds of thousands of distinct CDR3 sequences, 40% of them seen just once; the ten biggest clones take up 44%. The sequenced sample consisted of peripheral blood. The receptors were sampled from an adult man with Graves' ophthalmopathy. CDR3s include the opening cysteine and the closing phenylalanine or tryptophan. A D gene is named only where the DNA matches it firmly. A row's size may be missing; if present it is once, few, many or a size class.

d_call	clone_size	v_call	j_call	cdr3_aa	cdr3_nt
NA	many	TRBV9	TRBJ1-1	CASSVGRGQGEAFF	TGTGCCAGCAGCGTAGGTCGGGGGCAGGGTGAAGCTTTCTTT
NA	NA	TRBV20-1	TRBJ1-4	CSAESGRGDEKLFF	TGCAGTGCTGAGTCGGGGCGCGGGGATGAAAAACTGTTTTTT
TRBD1	many	TRBV7-3	TRBJ2-7	CASSLDRTGMPYEQYF	TGTGCCAGCAGCCTAGATCGGACAGGGATGCCCTACGAGCAGTACTTC
TRBD1	many	TRBV7-8	TRBJ1-6	CASSLTATGKNSPLHF	TGTGCCAGCAGCTTAACCGCGACAGGGAAGAATTCACCCCTCCACTTT
TRBD2	NA	TRBV7-2	TRBJ2-2	CASMLTSGGARF	TGTGCCAGCATGCTGACTAGCGGGGGGGCCCGTTTT
NA	many	TRBV7-6	TRBJ2-5	CASSYDWGETQYF	TGTGCCAGCAGCTACGACTGGGGAGAGACCCAGTACTTC
NA	NA	TRBV7-9	TRBJ2-5	CASRRRGVETQYF	TGTGCCAGCAGGAGGAGGGGTGTGGAGACCCAGTACTTC
NA	NA	TRBV7-9	TRBJ1-1	CASSLIAGEAEAFF	TGTGCCAGCAGCTTAATAGCCGGGGAGGCAGAAGCTTTCTTT
TRBD1	many	TRBV12-3/TRBV12-4	TRBJ1-2	CASSLSNRGQHGYTF	TGTGCCAGCAGTCTATCGAACAGGGGGCAACATGGCTACACCTTC
TRBD1	many	TRBV7-3	TRBJ2-5	CASSPTGAVGETQYF	TGTGCCAGCAGCCCGACAGGGGCCGTGGGGGAGACCCAGTACTTC
NA	NA	TRBV6-6	TRBJ1-5	CASSYLGGAVQPQHF	TGTGCCAGCAGTTACCTGGGGGGGGCTGTTCAGCCCCAGCATTTT
NA	NA	TRBV9	TRBJ2-5	CASKAPLQETQYF	TGTGCCAGCAAAGCCCCGTTACAAGAGACCCAGTACTTC